This entry is about one T cell receptor beta chain. Study processing details: It was from reference gene primer amplification that nucleated cell counts were estimated. The assay was immunoSEQ multiplex PCR, and TCRdb's table has in-frame clones only and misses some. V and J calls and clone size follow that table, whereas D and trimming were derived from the DNA. This sample has 150,000 to 200,000 clones; 60% to 85% occur once, and the top ten carry around 8%. The source of the sample is a study of blood T cell repertoires in COVID-19. About the research overall: COVID-19 samples collected from the United States, Italy and Spain covered acute and convalescent phases. PBMCs, B-cell-depleted T cells, or T cells were the source of the cDNA or gDNA that made up the material.

Seattle researchers signed up patients amid active infection and tracked them longitudinally. Germline V gene sequence: CDR1 KGHSH, CDR2 LQKENI. Trimming removed 3 bases from V and 4 bases from J, with 24 bases in between. This CDR3 is 18 amino acids long. The sample taken for sequencing was peripheral blood. The source is a woman aged 55-69 years with COVID-19, enrolled during active disease. This chain connects TRBV18 to TRBJ1-1, with TRBD1 as a possible D gene (6 bases). In DNA, the CDR3 is TGTGCCAGCTCACCCCTAATCAGGGGAGGGGAAGCGGGCACTGAAGCTTTCTTT. Protein product: CASSPLIRGGEAGTEAFF.